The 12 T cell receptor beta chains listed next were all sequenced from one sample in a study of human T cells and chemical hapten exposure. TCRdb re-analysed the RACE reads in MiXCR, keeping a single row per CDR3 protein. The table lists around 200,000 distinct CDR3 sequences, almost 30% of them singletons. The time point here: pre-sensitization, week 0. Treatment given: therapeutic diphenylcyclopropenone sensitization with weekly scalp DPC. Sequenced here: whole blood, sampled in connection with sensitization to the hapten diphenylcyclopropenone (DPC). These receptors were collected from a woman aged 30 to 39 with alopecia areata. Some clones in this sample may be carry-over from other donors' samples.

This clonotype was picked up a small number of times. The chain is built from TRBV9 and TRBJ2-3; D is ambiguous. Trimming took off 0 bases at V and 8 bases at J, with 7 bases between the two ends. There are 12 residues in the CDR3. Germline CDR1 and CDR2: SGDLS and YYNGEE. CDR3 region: CASSVGSGTQYF. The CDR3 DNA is TGTGCCAGCAGCGTAGGAAGTGGTACGCAGTATTTT.

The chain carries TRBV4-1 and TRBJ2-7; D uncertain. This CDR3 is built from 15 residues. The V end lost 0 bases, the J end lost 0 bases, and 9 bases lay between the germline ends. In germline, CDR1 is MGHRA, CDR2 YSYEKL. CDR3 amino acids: CASSQELGYSYEQYF. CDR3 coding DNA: TGCGCCAGCAGCCAAGAGCTTGGGTACTCCTACGAGCAGTACTTC.

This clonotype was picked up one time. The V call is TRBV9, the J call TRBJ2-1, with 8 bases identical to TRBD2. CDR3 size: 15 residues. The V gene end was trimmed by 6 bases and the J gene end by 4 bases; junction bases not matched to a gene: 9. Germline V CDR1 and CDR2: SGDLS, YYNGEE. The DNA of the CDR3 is TGTGCCAGCACCCCCGGGACTAGGGGTTACAATGAGCAGTTCTTC. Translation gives CASTPGTRGYNEQFF.

For the CDR3, the DNA is TGCAGCGTTCCCACGGTGAACTATGGCTACACCTTC. Its protein is CSVPTVNYGYTF. The chain combines TRBV29-1 with TRBJ1-2; no definite D call. The CDR3 totals 12 residues. The V gene lost 5 bases and the J gene lost 2 bases, with 9 bases spanning the gap. Germline V CDR1 and CDR2: SQVTM, ANQGSEA. The entire variable domain, with the rest obtained from reference TRBV29-1 and TRBJ1-2, is as follows: SAVISQKPSRDICQRGTSLTIQCQVDSQVTMMFWYRQQPGQSLTLIATANQGSEATYESGFVIDKFPISRPNLTFSTLTVSNMSPEDSSIYLCSVPTVNYGYTFGSGTRLTVV.

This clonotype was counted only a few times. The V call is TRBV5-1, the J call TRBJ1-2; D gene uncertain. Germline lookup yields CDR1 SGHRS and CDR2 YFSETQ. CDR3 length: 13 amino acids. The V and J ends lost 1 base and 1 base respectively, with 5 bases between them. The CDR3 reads CASSLSDNYGYTF. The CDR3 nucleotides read TGCGCCAGCAGCTTGAGTGATAACTATGGCTACACCTTC.

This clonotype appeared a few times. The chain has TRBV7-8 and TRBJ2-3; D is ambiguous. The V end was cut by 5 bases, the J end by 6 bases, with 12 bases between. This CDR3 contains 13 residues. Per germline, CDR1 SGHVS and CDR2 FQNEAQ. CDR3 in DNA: TGTGCCAGCAGCCTCGATGGACCCGATACGCAGTATTTT. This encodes CASSLDGPDTQYF. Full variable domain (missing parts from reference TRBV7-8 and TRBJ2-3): GAGVSQSPRYKVAKRGQDVALRCDPISGHVSLFWYQQALGQGPEFLTYFQNEAQLDKSGLPSDRFFAERPEGSVSTLKIQRTQQEDSAVYLCASSLDGPDTQYFGPGTRLTVL.

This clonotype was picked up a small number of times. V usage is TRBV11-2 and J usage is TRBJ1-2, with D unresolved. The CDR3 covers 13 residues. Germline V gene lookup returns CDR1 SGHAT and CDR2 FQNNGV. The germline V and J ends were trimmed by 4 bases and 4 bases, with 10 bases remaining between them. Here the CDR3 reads CASSSGSGYGYTF. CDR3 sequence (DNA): TGTGCCAGCAGCTCCGGGTCGGGCTATGGCTACACCTTC. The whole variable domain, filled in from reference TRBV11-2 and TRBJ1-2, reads EAGVAQSPRYKIIEKRQSVAFWCNPISGHATLYWYQQILGQGPKLLIQFQNNGVVDDSQLPKDRFSAERLKGVDSTLKIQPAKLEDSAVYLCASSSGSGYGYTFGSGTRLTVV.

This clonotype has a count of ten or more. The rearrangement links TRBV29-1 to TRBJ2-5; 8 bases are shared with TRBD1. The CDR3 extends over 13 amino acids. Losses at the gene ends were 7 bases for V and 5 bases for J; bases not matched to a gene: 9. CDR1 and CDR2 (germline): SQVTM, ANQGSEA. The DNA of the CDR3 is TGCAGCGCCGGGAGACAGGGGATGGAGACCCAGTACTTC. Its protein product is CSAGRQGMETQYF.

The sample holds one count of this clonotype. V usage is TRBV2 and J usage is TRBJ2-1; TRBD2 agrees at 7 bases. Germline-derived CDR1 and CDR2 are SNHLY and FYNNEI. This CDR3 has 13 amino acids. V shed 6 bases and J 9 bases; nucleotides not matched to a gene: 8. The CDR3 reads CASSPIGRGEQFF. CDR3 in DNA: TGTGCCAGCAGCCCTATAGGGAGGGGTGAGCAGTTCTTC. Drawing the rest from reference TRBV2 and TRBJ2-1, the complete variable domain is EPEVTQTPSHQVTQMGQEVILRCVPISNHLYFYWYRQILGQKVEFLVSFYNNEISEKSEIFDDQFSVERPDGSNFTLKIRSTKLEDSAMYFCASSPIGRGEQFFGPGTRLTVL.

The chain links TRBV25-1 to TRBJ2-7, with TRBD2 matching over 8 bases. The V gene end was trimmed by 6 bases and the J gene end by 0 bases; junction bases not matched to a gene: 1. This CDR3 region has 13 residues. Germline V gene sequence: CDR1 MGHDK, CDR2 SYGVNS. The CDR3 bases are TGTGCCAGCAGAAGCGGGAGCTCCTACGAGCAGTACTTC. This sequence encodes CASRSGSSYEQYF.

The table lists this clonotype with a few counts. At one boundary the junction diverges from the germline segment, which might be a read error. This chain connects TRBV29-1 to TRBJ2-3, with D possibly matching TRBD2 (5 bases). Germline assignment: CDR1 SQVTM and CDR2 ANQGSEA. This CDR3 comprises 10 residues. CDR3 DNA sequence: TGCAGCGTTGTTAACCCCGGGGAGCAATTT. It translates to CSVVNPGEQF.

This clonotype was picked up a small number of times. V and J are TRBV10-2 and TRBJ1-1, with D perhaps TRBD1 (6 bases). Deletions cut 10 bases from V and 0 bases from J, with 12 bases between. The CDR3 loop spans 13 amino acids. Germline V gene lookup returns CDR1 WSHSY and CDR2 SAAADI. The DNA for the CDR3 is TGCGCCATCGCACAGGGCATGAACACTGAAGCTTTCTTT. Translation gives CAIAQGMNTEAFF.